This TCR beta chain is drawn from a study of cytomegalovirus exposure and HLA in healthy donors. In the PCR, 60 Vbeta and 13 Jbeta primers were used. The protocol was immunoSEQ multiplex PCR, while the TCRdb copy is restricted to in-frame clones and leaves out a portion. The sample yields over 120,000 clones, around 82% seen once. Germline loops: CDR1 LNHDA, CDR2 SQIVND (reference sequence). The CDR3 runs to 13 residues. V shed 5 bases and J shed 5 bases, with 12 bases lying between them. V and J are TRBV19 and TRBJ1-2; D uncertain. The sequence derives from a female donor in good health and CMV-seronegative. Sequenced: PBMCs. CDR3 sequence reads: CASSRGPAYGYTF. CDR3 in DNA: TGTGCCAGTAGTCGAGGGCCCGCGTATGGCTACACCTTC.